This TCR beta chain comes out of a study of shared clonotypes between healthy human individuals. Regarding the study as a whole: Naive subsets tended to show greater estimated richness than memory subsets.

With regard to this clone: Antigen: not known.

CDR1 and CDR2 (germline): SGHNT, YYREEE (reference sequence). The CDR3 is made up of 14 amino acids. J was trimmed by 7 bases and V by 4 bases; bases with no gene match: 4. When replicate PCRs were run on sorted subsets, they used 200 to 250 ng DNA, some 29,000 T cell genomes. The repertoire was sequenced with immunoSEQ multiplex PCR; TCRdb's copy has only in-frame clones and lacks some. This table holds 95,000 to 120,000 clones, 68% found once. This clonotype was sampled from a woman aged 25 to 45 in good health. The sample taken for sequencing was memory CD8+ T cells sorted from blood. The subset here: CD45RO+ cells pooled with CCR7-negative TemRA cells. The V and J genes are TRBV5-4 and TRBJ2-7; 14 nucleotides agree with TRBD2. For the CDR3, the DNA is TGTGCCAGCAGCGGGGGACTAGCGGGAGCGGAGCAGTACTTC. The encoded protein is CASSGGLAGAEQYF.